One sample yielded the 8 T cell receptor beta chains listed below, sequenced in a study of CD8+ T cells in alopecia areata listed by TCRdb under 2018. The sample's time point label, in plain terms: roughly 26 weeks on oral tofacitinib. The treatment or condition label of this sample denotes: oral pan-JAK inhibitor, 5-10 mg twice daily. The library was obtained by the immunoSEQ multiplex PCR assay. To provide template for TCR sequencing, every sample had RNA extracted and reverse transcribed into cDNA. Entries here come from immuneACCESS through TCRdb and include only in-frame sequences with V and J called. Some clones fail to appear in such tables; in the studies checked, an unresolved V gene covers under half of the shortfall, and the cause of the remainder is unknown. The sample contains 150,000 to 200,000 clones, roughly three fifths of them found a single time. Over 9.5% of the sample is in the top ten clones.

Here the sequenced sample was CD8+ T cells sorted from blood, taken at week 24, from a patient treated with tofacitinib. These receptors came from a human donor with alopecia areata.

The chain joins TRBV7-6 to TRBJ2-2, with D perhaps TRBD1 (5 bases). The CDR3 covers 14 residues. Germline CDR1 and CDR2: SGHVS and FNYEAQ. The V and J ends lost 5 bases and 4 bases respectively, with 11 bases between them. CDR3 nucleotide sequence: TGTGCCAGCAGCCTACCAGGGCCCACCGGGGAGCTGTTTTTT. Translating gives CASSLPGPTGELFF.

CDR3 sequence (DNA): TGTGCCAGCAGCCCTAGGGGGGGACGGAGCTCCTACAATGAGCAGTTCTTC. It yields the protein CASSPRGGRSSYNEQFF. This sequence joins TRBV9 and TRBJ2-1, with D possibly TRBD2 on 7 matching bases. This CDR3 has 17 residues. Trimming removed 4 bases from V and 0 bases from J, with 17 bases in between. CDR1 and CDR2 from the germline V gene are SGDLS and YYNGEE.

The CDR3 spells CASSAASAASIEQYF. The CDR3 DNA reads as TGCGCCAGCAGCGCTGCTTCCGCGGCCAGTATTGAGCAGTACTTC. The chain couples TRBV5-1 to TRBJ2-7; no firm D call. Germline CDR1 SGHRS, CDR2 YFSETQ. Trimming stripped 4 bases from V and 7 bases from J, with 21 bases between. The CDR3 runs to 15 residues.

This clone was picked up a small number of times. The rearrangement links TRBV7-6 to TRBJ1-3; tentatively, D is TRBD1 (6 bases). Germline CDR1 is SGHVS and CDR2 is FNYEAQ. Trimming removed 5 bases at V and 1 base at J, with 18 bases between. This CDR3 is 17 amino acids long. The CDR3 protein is CASSPTGTKWSGNTIYF. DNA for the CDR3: TGTGCCAGCAGCCCAACCGGGACAAAGTGGTCTGGAAACACCATATATTTT.

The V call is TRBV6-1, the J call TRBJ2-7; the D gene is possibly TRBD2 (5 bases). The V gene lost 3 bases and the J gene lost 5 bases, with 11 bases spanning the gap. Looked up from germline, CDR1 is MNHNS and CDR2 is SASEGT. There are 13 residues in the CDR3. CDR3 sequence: CASSETTFHEQYF. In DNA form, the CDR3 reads TGTGCCAGCAGTGAGACTACATTCCACGAGCAGTACTTC.

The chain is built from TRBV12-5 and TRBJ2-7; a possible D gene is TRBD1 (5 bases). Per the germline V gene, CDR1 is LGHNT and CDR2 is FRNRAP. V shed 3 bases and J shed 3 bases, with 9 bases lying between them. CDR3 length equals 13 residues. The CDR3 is CASGFGQGYEQYF. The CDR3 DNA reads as TGTGCTAGTGGTTTCGGTCAGGGCTACGAGCAGTACTTC.

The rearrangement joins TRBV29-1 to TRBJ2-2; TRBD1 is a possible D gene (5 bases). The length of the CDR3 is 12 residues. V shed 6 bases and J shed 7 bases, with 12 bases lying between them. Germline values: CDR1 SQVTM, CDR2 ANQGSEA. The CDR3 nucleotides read TGCAGCGTCCTCCAGGGTAACGGGGAGCTGTTTTTT. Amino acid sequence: CSVLQGNGELFF.

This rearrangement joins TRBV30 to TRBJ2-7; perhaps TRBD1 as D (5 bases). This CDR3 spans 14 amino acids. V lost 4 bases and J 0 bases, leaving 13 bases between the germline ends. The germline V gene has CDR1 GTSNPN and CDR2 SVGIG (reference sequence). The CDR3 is CAWTLGHSSYEQYF. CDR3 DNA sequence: TGTGCCTGGACCCTCGGACATTCCTCCTACGAGCAGTACTTC.